What follows are 5 T cell receptor beta chains derived from one specimen sequenced in a study of blood T cell repertoires in COVID-19. Profiled with immunoSEQ multiplex PCR; TCRdb holds only in-frame clones, not every one. Among some 45,000 clones listed, less than 90% were seen once. The sequencing input was peripheral blood. These receptors were collected from a human donor in a cohort sampled during active COVID-19.

This clone showed up just a few times. This chain connects TRBV9 to TRBJ1-6; weak D call: TRBD1 (6 bases). With 4 bases removed from V and 6 bases from J, the gap between germline ends came to 11 bases. Germline CDR1 is SGDLS and CDR2 is YYNGEE. This CDR3 comprises 14 residues. The CDR3 here is CASSPRTANSPLHF. DNA for the CDR3: TGTGCCAGCAGCCCGCGGACAGCTAATTCACCCCTCCACTTT.

V gene TRBV6-5 combines with J gene TRBJ1-1; D is unclear. The CDR3 extends over 16 amino acids. The ends were cut back, 2 bases at V and 5 bases at J, with 18 bases in the middle. Per germline, CDR1 MNHEY and CDR2 SVGAGI. The CDR3 region is CASSYVDSLYATEAFF. CDR3 bases: TGTGCCAGCAGTTACGTTGATAGCCTATACGCTACTGAAGCTTTCTTT.

The chain links TRBV12-5 to TRBJ2-3; D is possibly TRBD1 (5 bases). This CDR3 has 12 residues. Trimming stripped 6 bases from V and 6 bases from J, with 10 bases between. The germline gives CDR1 LGHNT, CDR2 FRNRAP. The CDR3 sequence: CASGPGFDTQYF. The CDR3 region has the DNA TGTGCTAGTGGCCCAGGGTTTGATACGCAGTATTTT.

This clone was counted ten times or more. This chain uses TRBV2 with TRBJ1-3; perhaps TRBD1 as D (6 bases). This CDR3 has 16 residues. Germline CDR1 reads SNHLY; CDR2 reads FYNNEI. Trimming pared 6 bases from V and 3 bases from J, leaving 18 bases between. Here the CDR3 reads CASRIHTTGNGNTIYF. For the CDR3, the DNA is TGTGCCAGCAGGATTCACACCACAGGGAATGGAAACACCATATATTTT. Full variable domain (remainder filled in from reference TRBV2 and TRBJ1-3): EPEVTQTPSHQVTQMGQEVILRCVPISNHLYFYWYRQILGQKVEFLVSFYNNEISEKSEIFDDQFSVERPDGSNFTLKIRSTKLEDSAMYFCASRIHTTGNGNTIYFGEGSWLTVV.

The V call is TRBV29-1, the J call TRBJ1-1; D may be TRBD1 (5 bases). This CDR3 is built from 15 residues. V was trimmed by 4 bases and J by 2 bases, leaving 17 bases between them. Germline CDR1 is SQVTM and CDR2 is ANQGSEA. Here the CDR3 reads CSVGGVPGPNTEAFF. The DNA for the CDR3 is TGCAGCGTTGGGGGGGTGCCGGGGCCTAACACTGAAGCTTTCTTT.